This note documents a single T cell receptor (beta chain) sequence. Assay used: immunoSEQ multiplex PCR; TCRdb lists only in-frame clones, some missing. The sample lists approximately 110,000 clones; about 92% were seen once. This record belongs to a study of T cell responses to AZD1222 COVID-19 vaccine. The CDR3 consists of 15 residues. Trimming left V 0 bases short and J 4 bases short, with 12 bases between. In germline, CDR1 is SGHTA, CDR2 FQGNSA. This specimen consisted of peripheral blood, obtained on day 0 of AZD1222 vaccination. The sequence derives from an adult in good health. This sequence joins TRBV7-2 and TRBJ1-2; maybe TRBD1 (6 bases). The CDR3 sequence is CASSLATGALYGYTF. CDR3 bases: TGTGCCAGCAGCTTAGCGACGGGGGCGCTCTATGGCTACACCTTC. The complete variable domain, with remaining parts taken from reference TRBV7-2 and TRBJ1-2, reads GAGVSQSPSNKVTEKGKDVELRCDPISGHTALYWYRQSLGQGLEFLIYFQGNSAPDKSGLPSDRFSAERTGGSVSTLTIQRTQQEDSAVYLCASSLATGALYGYTFGSGTRLTVV.